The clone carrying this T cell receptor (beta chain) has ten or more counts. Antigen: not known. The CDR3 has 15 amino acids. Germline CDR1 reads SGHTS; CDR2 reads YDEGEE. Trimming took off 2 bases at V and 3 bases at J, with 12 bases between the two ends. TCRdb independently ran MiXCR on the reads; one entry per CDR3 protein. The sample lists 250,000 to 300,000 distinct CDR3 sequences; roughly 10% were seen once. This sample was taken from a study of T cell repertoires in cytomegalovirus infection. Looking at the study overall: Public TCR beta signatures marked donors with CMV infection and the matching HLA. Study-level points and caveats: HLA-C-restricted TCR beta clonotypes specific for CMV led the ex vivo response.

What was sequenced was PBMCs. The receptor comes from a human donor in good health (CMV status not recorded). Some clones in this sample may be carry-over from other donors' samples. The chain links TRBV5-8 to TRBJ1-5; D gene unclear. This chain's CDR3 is CASSFGSTFNQPQHF. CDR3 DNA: TGTGCCAGCAGCTTCGGCAGTACTTTCAATCAGCCCCAGCATTTT.